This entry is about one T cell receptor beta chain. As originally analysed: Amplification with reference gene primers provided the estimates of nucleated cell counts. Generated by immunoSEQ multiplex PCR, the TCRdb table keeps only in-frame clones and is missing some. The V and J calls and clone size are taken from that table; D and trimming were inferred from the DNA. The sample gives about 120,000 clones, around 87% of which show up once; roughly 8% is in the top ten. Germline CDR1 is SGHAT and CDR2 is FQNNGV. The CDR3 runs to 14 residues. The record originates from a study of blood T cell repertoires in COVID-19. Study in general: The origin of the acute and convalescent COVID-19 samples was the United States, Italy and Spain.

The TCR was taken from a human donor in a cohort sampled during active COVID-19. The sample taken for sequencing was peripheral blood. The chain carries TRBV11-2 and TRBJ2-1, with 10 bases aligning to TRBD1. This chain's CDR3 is CVTSGTGAYNEQFF. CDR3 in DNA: TGTGTCACCAGTGGGACAGGGGCCTACAATGAGCAGTTCTTC.